Shown below are 2 T cell receptor beta chains from a single sample sequenced in a study of T-cell reconstitution after alpha-beta-depleted transplantation in children. Unique molecular identifiers were incorporated during preparation of the TCRbeta library. MiXCR, run by TCRdb on the PCR reads, gives a single entry per CDR3 protein. This sample has 610,000 or so distinct CDR3 sequences; roughly a quarter occur once, and the top ten carry under 45%. The starting material was PBMCs, obtained before TCRalphabeta/CD19-depleted stem cell transplant. The receptors stem from a boy younger than two with Wiskott-Aldrich syndrome, due to receive a stem cell transplant.

The chain couples TRBV29-1 to TRBJ2-1, with a weak D call TRBD2 (7 bases). V lost 4 bases and J 5 bases, leaving 18 bases between the germline ends. CDR3 length: 15 amino acids. CDR1 is SQVTM and CDR2 is ANQGSEA in the germline V gene. DNA of the CDR3: TGCAGCGTTGGAGGGGGGGGTTCTGCCAACAATGAGCAGTTCTTC. This translates into CSVGGGGSANNEQFF.

The rearrangement links TRBV5-1 to TRBJ2-7, with 9 bases lining up with TRBD2. Germline V gene data show CDR1 as SGHRS and CDR2 as YFSETQ. The CDR3 runs to 16 residues. Trimming at V came to 6 bases and at J to 3 bases, leaving 13 bases not matched to a gene. The CDR3 protein is CASMEGPGGRVYEQYF. The CDR3, as DNA: TGCGCCAGCATGGAGGGTCCTGGCGGGAGGGTCTACGAGCAGTACTTC.